A single sample is the source of the 14 T cell receptor beta chains below, sequenced in a study of blood T cell repertoires in COVID-19. Method: immunoSEQ multiplex PCR; TCRdb's copy keeps in-frame clones and lacks some. The sample lists approximately 150,000 clones, roughly 89% occurring once. The sample was peripheral blood. These receptors came from a woman in her forties or fifties with acute or convalescent COVID-19.

Of note for this clone: The junction does not match germline at one end; this may be a read error. V and J are TRBV5-6 and TRBJ1-2, with 7 nucleotides matching TRBD1. This CDR3 region has 12 residues. Germline V gene lookup returns CDR1 SGHDT and CDR2 YYEEEE. This chain's CDR3 is CASSSLLTGFSF. For the CDR3, the DNA is TGTGCCAGCAGCTCCTTGTTGACAGGGTTCTCCTTC.

This clone was detected a few times. This chain joins TRBV3-1 (or the pseudogene TRBV3-2) and TRBJ1-1; TRBD1 agrees at 7 bases. Germline trimming cut 1 base from V and 11 bases from J; bases unmatched to any gene: 10. The germline gives CDR1 LGHDT, CDR2 YNNKEL (reference sequence). The CDR3 has 14 amino acids. The chain's CDR3 is CASSQAIQGTGAFF. The CDR3, as DNA: TGTGCCAGCAGCCAAGCGATACAGGGGACGGGCGCTTTCTTT.

The chain has TRBV18 and TRBJ1-4; weak D call: TRBD1 (5 bases). The V and J ends lost 7 bases and 0 bases respectively, with 12 bases between them. Per germline, CDR1 KGHSH and CDR2 LQKENI. CDR3 length equals 15 residues. The CDR3 region is CASFLGDSTNEKLFF. The CDR3 DNA reads TGTGCCAGCTTCCTCGGGGACTCAACTAATGAAAAACTGTTTTTT.

The CDR3 region is CASSYQAGSQGDTQYF. The CDR3 DNA reads TGTGCCAGCAGTTACCAGGCCGGGAGCCAGGGAGATACGCAGTATTTT. The chain joins TRBV28 to TRBJ2-3, with D perhaps TRBD2 (6 bases). Germline V CDR1 and CDR2: MDHEN, SYDVKM. CDR3 length: 16 residues. V was shortened by 4 bases and J by 5 bases, with 19 bases between the two germline ends.

The gene calls are TRBV19 and TRBJ1-1, with a tentative D call TRBD1 (6 bases). Germline assignment: CDR1 LNHDA and CDR2 SQIVND (reference sequence). There are 13 residues in the CDR3. V lost 5 bases and J 4 bases, leaving 11 bases between the germline ends. The CDR3, as DNA: TGTGCCAGTAGTCCAGGGGTTTTCACTGAAGCTTTCTTT. Protein sequence: CASSPGVFTEAFF.

The chain carries TRBV19 and TRBJ1-5; the match to TRBD1 covers 8 bases. The CDR3 spans 14 residues. Germline trimming cut 8 bases from V and 0 bases from J; bases unmatched to any gene: 3. Germline loops: CDR1 LNHDA, CDR2 SQIVND (reference sequence). The CDR3 here is CASFDRGSNQPQHF. The CDR3 nucleotides read TGTGCCAGTTTTGACAGGGGTAGCAATCAGCCCCAGCATTTT.

This clone occurred once. V gene TRBV6-5 combines with J gene TRBJ1-5; 9 nucleotides match TRBD1. The CDR3 is 16 amino acids. The ends lost 2 bases at V and 6 bases at J; junction bases unmatched: 8. Germline CDR1 reads MNHEY; CDR2 reads SVGAGI. CDR3 protein: CASSYAGTGFGQPQHF. In nucleotides, the CDR3 is TGTGCCAGCAGTTACGCCGGGACAGGGTTTGGTCAGCCCCAGCATTTT.

The V call is TRBV6-6, the J call TRBJ2-3, with 7 bases identical to TRBD2. With 5 bases clipped from V and 3 bases from J, the junction kept 14 bases outside the gene matches. CDR3 length equals 17 residues. In germline, CDR1 is MNHNY, CDR2 SVGAGI (reference sequence). CDR3 region: CASSPGRLALGTDTQYF. For the CDR3, the DNA is TGTGCCAGCAGTCCCGGCAGACTAGCCTTAGGTACAGATACGCAGTATTTT.

The V and J genes are TRBV6-2 or TRBV6-3 and TRBJ1-2; D is unclear. This CDR3 has 13 residues. V was cut by 6 bases and J by 2 bases, with 10 bases left in between. The germline gives CDR1 MNHEY, CDR2 SVGEGT. Written as DNA, the CDR3 is TGTGCCAGCAGCCGACGGGAAAACTATGGCTACACCTTC. Residues: CASSRRENYGYTF.

The chain employs TRBV14 and TRBJ1-1, with a tentative D call TRBD1 (5 bases). CDR3 length: 15 amino acids. Looked up from germline, CDR1 is SGHDN and CDR2 is FVKESK. The ends were cut back, 2 bases at V and 1 base at J, with 11 bases in the middle. CDR3 DNA sequence: TGTGCCAGCAGCCAATACATCAGGGAGAACACTGAAGCTTTCTTT. This sequence encodes CASSQYIRENTEAFF.

The chain employs TRBV19 and TRBJ1-1; 10 bases line up with TRBD1. The CDR3 loop spans 14 amino acids. V lost 3 bases, J lost 4 bases, and 2 bases stayed unmatched. Germline CDR1 LNHDA, CDR2 SQIVND (reference sequence). CDR3 in amino acids: CASSMGQGSTEAFF. The CDR3 DNA reads as TGTGCCAGTAGTATGGGACAGGGGAGCACTGAAGCTTTCTTT.

The chain couples TRBV5-1 to TRBJ2-7, with D possibly being TRBD2 (5 bases). The CDR3 has 13 amino acids. V was pared by 4 bases and J by 9 bases, with 17 bases between. Per germline, CDR1 SGHRS and CDR2 YFSETQ. CDR3 region: CASSPEDGVGQYF. The CDR3 DNA is TGCGCCAGCAGCCCTGAGGACGGGGTGGGGCAGTACTTC.

The chain uses TRBV19 and TRBJ1-4; D uncertain. Germline V CDR1 and CDR2: LNHDA, SQIVND (reference sequence). CDR3 length: 14 residues. Trimming cost V 6 bases and J 0 bases, with 8 bases left between them. The DNA of the CDR3 is TGTGCCAGTAGAACAATTGCAACTAATGAAAAACTGTTTTTT. Amino acid sequence: CASRTIATNEKLFF.

The rearrangement joins TRBV19 to TRBJ1-2, with a weak D call TRBD1 (6 bases). This CDR3 is 15 amino acids long. Germline V gene sequence: CDR1 LNHDA, CDR2 SQIVND (reference sequence). Trimming stripped 6 bases from V and 0 bases from J, with 14 bases between. CDR3: CASRTRGSANYGYTF. CDR3 in DNA: TGTGCCAGTAGAACCAGGGGTTCAGCTAACTATGGCTACACCTTC.